This TCR beta chain was sequenced in a study of T cell responses to AZD1222 COVID-19 vaccine. TCRdb's copy holds only in-frame clones and misses some; the assay was immunoSEQ multiplex PCR. The sample shows over 75,000 clones, roughly nine tenths of them seen only once. The ends were cut back, 0 bases at V and 0 bases at J, with 6 bases in the middle. The CDR3 runs 15 residues. Germline V CDR1 and CDR2: SGHNT, YYREEE (reference sequence). The sample was peripheral blood, taken 28 days after the second AZD1222 dose. This TCR derives from an adult who received the AZD1222 COVID-19 vaccine. The chain uses TRBV5-4 and TRBJ2-2; D gene uncertain. The CDR3 reads CASSLDSPNTGELFF. CDR3 bases: TGTGCCAGCAGCTTGGATTCCCCGAACACCGGGGAGCTGTTTTTT.